One and the same sample provided the 30 T cell receptor beta chains below, sequenced in a study of blood T cell repertoires in COVID-19. TCRdb's copy holds only in-frame clones and misses some; the assay was immunoSEQ multiplex PCR. The table records 55,000 to 65,000 clones, over 75% of them present only once. Sequencing was done on a sample of peripheral blood. The receptors were sampled from a woman older than 75 with active COVID-19.

This chain uses TRBV5-4 with TRBJ1-4; D remains unclear. This CDR3 has 14 amino acids. CDR1 is SGHNT, CDR2 YYREEE, per germline (reference sequence). Trimming pared 4 bases from V and 7 bases from J, leaving 14 bases between. CDR3 protein: CASSRRSVGEKLFF. The CDR3 DNA follows: TGTGCCAGCAGCCGACGGAGTGTTGGTGAAAAACTGTTTTTT.

The genes are TRBV5-1 and TRBJ2-1; 8 bases match TRBD2. The ends lost 4 bases at V and 3 bases at J; junction bases unmatched: 9. This CDR3 has 16 residues. Germline V gene sequence: CDR1 SGHRS, CDR2 YFSETQ. DNA for the CDR3: TGCGCCAGCAGCCCGTCCGGCCTAGCGGGCTACAATGAGCAGTTCTTC. Amino acids: CASSPSGLAGYNEQFF. The variable domain in full, completed from reference TRBV5-1 and TRBJ2-1, reads KAGVTQTPRYLIKTRGQQVTLSCSPISGHRSVSWYQQTPGQGLQFLFEYFSETQRNKGNFPGRFSGRQFSNSRSEMNVSTLELGDSALYLCASSPSGLAGYNEQFFGPGTRLTVL.

This chain uses TRBV19 with TRBJ2-2, with D perhaps matching TRBD1 (5 bases). The CDR3 has 12 amino acids. The V gene lost 6 bases and the J gene lost 4 bases, with 6 bases spanning the gap. Germline V gives CDR1 LNHDA, CDR2 SQIVND (reference sequence). The CDR3 region has the DNA TGTGCCAGTAGGGGGCTCACCGGGGAGCTGTTTTTT. Translated: CASRGLTGELFF.

The CDR3 protein is CASSPPVGTGTSNEQFF. As DNA, the CDR3 is TGTGCCAGCAGCCCCCCGGTGGGGACAGGTACCTCCAATGAGCAGTTCTTC. This rearrangement joins TRBV28 to TRBJ2-1; 8 bases are shared with TRBD1. CDR1 is MDHEN and CDR2 is SYDVKM in the germline V gene. The CDR3 spans 17 residues. Unmatched junction bases numbered 16, after V lost 6 bases and J lost 6 bases.

The chain combines TRBV3-1 (or the pseudogene TRBV3-2) with TRBJ2-2; a weak D match, TRBD1 (6 bases). The CDR3 consists of 15 residues. Trimming stripped 0 bases from V and 5 bases from J, with 10 bases between. The germline gives CDR1 LGHDT, CDR2 YNNKEL (reference sequence). CDR3: CASSQDLRGTGELFF. For the CDR3, the DNA is TGTGCCAGCAGCCAAGATTTGAGGGGGACCGGGGAGCTGTTTTTT.

The V gene is TRBV5-4, the J gene TRBJ2-7, with 15 bases identical to TRBD2. Per germline, CDR1 SGHNT and CDR2 YYREEE (reference sequence). The CDR3 length is 16 residues. Losses at the gene ends were 4 bases for V and 6 bases for J; bases not matched to a gene: 8. CDR3 sequence: CASSGPGLAGGGEQYF. The CDR3 nucleotides are TGTGCCAGCAGCGGACCGGGACTAGCGGGAGGAGGCGAGCAGTACTTC.

V and J are TRBV3-1 (or the pseudogene TRBV3-2) and TRBJ2-3, with 7 bases that match TRBD2. The CDR3 extends over 15 amino acids. Germline loops: CDR1 LGHDT, CDR2 YNNKEL (reference sequence). Trimming removed 4 bases from V and 3 bases from J; junction bases left unmatched: 7. The CDR3 loop reads CASSRSGEWTDTQYF. The CDR3 coding sequence is TGTGCCAGCAGCCGGAGCGGGGAATGGACAGATACGCAGTATTTT.

The V and J genes are TRBV9 and TRBJ2-2; 10 nucleotides agree with TRBD1. Trimming cost V 0 bases and J 6 bases; bases outside gene matches: 5. The CDR3 has 16 amino acids. Per the germline V gene, CDR1 is SGDLS and CDR2 is YYNGEE. CDR3 sequence reads: CASSVGDRGLSGELFF. In nucleotides, the CDR3 is TGTGCCAGCAGCGTAGGGGACAGGGGTTTGTCCGGGGAGCTGTTTTTT.

The chain recombines TRBV30 with TRBJ2-7; TRBD2 might be the D (6 bases). This CDR3 has 14 amino acids. Germline-derived CDR1 and CDR2 are GTSNPN and SVGIG (reference sequence). Trimming took off 4 bases at V and 3 bases at J, with 16 bases between the two ends. The CDR3 DNA sequence: TGTGCCTGGAAGGGCTACGTCGGGGGCTACGAGCAGTACTTC. Translating gives CAWKGYVGGYEQYF.

The rearrangement links TRBV7-9 to TRBJ2-3; possible D gene TRBD1, 6 bases. Deletions cut 5 bases from V and 2 bases from J, with 14 bases between. Germline V gene sequence: CDR1 SEHNR, CDR2 FQNEAQ (reference sequence). The CDR3 sequence is 15 residues long. The CDR3 here is CASSRTAQTTDTQYF. The CDR3 nucleotides read TGTGCCAGCAGCCGGACAGCTCAAACCACAGATACGCAGTATTTT.

The chain uses TRBV5-4 and TRBJ2-1; D not resolved. Between the trimmed V and J ends, which lost 0 bases and 4 bases, there was a span of 8 bases. The CDR3 has 14 residues. CDR1 and CDR2 from the germline V gene are SGHNT and YYREEE (reference sequence). The CDR3 coding sequence is TGTGCCAGCAGCTTGGGGGCCTCGTACAATGAGCAGTTCTTC. This encodes CASSLGASYNEQFF.

The CDR3 spells CATSRTLNSGGETQYF. CDR3 DNA: TGTGCCACCAGCAGAACTTTGAATAGCGGGGGAGAGACCCAGTACTTC. The V gene is TRBV15, the J gene TRBJ2-5, with TRBD2 identical over 9 bases. The germline V gene has CDR1 LNHNV and CDR2 YYDKDF (reference sequence). V dropped 2 bases and J dropped 4; count of bases not matched to a gene: 8. This CDR3 comprises 16 residues.

The V gene is TRBV6-5, the J gene TRBJ1-5; 10 bases match TRBD1. CDR1 and CDR2 (germline): MNHEY, SVGAGI. CDR3 length: 15 residues. J lost 5 bases, V lost 5 bases, and 6 bases had no gene match. The CDR3 sequence is CASSKTGGADQPQHF. The CDR3 DNA reads TGTGCCAGCAGTAAGACAGGGGGCGCCGATCAGCCCCAGCATTTT.

The V gene is TRBV20-1, the J gene TRBJ2-6; TRBD1 is a possible D gene (5 bases). V lost 3 bases, J lost 4 bases, and 16 bases lay in between. Germline loops: CDR1 DFQATT, CDR2 SNEGSKA (reference sequence). The CDR3 spans 16 residues. CDR3: CSASDNTGRGANVLTF. The CDR3 coding sequence is TGCAGTGCTAGTGATAATACAGGCCGCGGGGCCAACGTCCTGACTTTC.

This chain uses TRBV19 with TRBJ1-6; D gene unclear. The germline V gene encodes CDR1 LNHDA and CDR2 SQIVND (reference sequence). Trimming removed 3 bases from V and 7 bases from J, with 16 bases in between. The CDR3 covers 16 residues. In DNA, the CDR3 is TGTGCCAGTAGTATGGTGCCCGCGGCGGGGAATTCACCCCTCCACTTT. Its protein product is CASSMVPAAGNSPLHF.

This clone was found a few times. The V and J genes are TRBV10-3 and TRBJ2-5, with D possibly being TRBD2 (7 bases). The germline gives CDR1 ENHRY, CDR2 SYGVKD. The ends were cut back, 3 bases at V and 5 bases at J, with 13 bases in the middle. CDR3 length: 14 amino acids. In DNA, the CDR3 is TGTGCCATCAGTGACGGGCGGGGGCCGGAGACCCAGTACTTC. It translates to CAISDGRGPETQYF.

The chain recombines TRBV5-1 with TRBJ1-5; 12 bases are shared with TRBD1. V shed 0 bases, J shed 0 bases, and the junction held 4 bases outside the gene matches. The CDR3 contains 18 residues. CDR1 SGHRS and CDR2 YFSETQ come from the germline V gene. CDR3 amino acids: CASSLGGQGANSNQPQHF. CDR3 coding DNA: TGCGCCAGCAGCTTGGGGGGACAGGGGGCAAATAGCAATCAGCCCCAGCATTTT.

The V gene is TRBV5-1, the J gene TRBJ2-1; 10 bases match TRBD2. The CDR3 is made up of 14 amino acids. V shed 2 bases, J shed 6 bases, and the junction held 2 bases outside the gene matches. CDR1 is SGHRS and CDR2 is YFSETQ in the germline V gene. CDR3: CASSLPSGGNEQFF. The CDR3 bases are TGCGCCAGCAGCTTACCTAGCGGGGGCAATGAGCAGTTCTTC.

The chain has TRBV28 and TRBJ2-1, with 10 bases lining up with TRBD2. Germline-derived CDR1 and CDR2 are MDHEN and SYDVKM. The CDR3 contains 14 residues. V was pared by 7 bases and J by 3 bases, with 3 bases of the junction left unmatched. CDR3 in amino acids: CASKKREGYNEQFF. The CDR3 nucleotides read TGTGCCAGCAAAAAGCGGGAGGGCTACAATGAGCAGTTCTTC.

This chain uses TRBV4-1 with TRBJ1-5; 9 bases line up with TRBD1. The CDR3 is 17 residues long. J gave up 0 bases and V 4 bases, and 7 bases lay outside the gene matches. Germline assignment: CDR1 MGHRA and CDR2 YSYEKL. This CDR3 reads CASSPPGTGTSNQPQHF. In nucleotides, the CDR3 is TGCGCCAGCAGCCCCCCTGGGACAGGGACTAGCAATCAGCCCCAGCATTTT.

The chain combines TRBV7-9 with TRBJ2-7; 7 bases map to TRBD2. The V segment lost 5 bases and the J segment 2 bases; nucleotides outside the gene matches: 6. Per germline, CDR1 SEHNR and CDR2 FQNEAQ (reference sequence). This CDR3 has 14 residues. The CDR3 is CASSPREAPYEQYF. In nucleotides, the CDR3 is TGTGCCAGCAGCCCCCGGGAGGCCCCCTACGAGCAGTACTTC.

The chain links TRBV4-1 to TRBJ2-5; possibly TRBD1 for D (5 bases). Trimming removed 1 base from V and 2 bases from J, with 8 bases in between. The CDR3 covers 14 residues. CDR1 and CDR2 from the germline V gene are MGHRA and YSYEKL. The CDR3 DNA is TGCGCCAGCAGCCAAGCACAGGCACAAGAGACCCAGTACTTC. Translating gives CASSQAQAQETQYF.

The V gene is TRBV6-1, the J gene TRBJ2-3; TRBD2 matches 13 bases. V lost 3 bases and J lost 2; bases outside the gene matches: 2. Germline CDR1 reads MNHNS; CDR2 reads SASEGT. This CDR3 is built from 16 residues. Here the CDR3 reads CASSETSGGNTDTQYF. As DNA, the CDR3 is TGTGCCAGCAGTGAGACTAGCGGGGGGAACACAGATACGCAGTATTTT.

For this clone: At one end, the junction sequence differs from germline, possibly due to a read error. This chain joins TRBV14 and TRBJ1-2, with 7 bases aligning to TRBD1. Looked up from germline, CDR1 is SGHDN and CDR2 is FVKESK. CDR3 size: 12 residues. The CDR3 is CASSQAGQTLLF. CDR3 DNA sequence: TGTGCCAGCAGCCAAGCGGGACAGACACTACTTTTC. The full variable domain, completed using reference TRBV14 and TRBJ1-2, is EAGVTQFPSHSVIEKGQTVTLRCDPISGHDNLYWYRRVMGKEIKFLLHFVKESKQDESGMPNNRFLAERTGGTYSTLKVQPAELEDSGVYFCASSQAGQTLLFGSGTRLTVV.

The rearrangement links TRBV11-2 to TRBJ2-1; D uncertain. The V end was cut by 4 bases, the J end by 2 bases, with 3 bases between. This CDR3 region has 12 residues. Germline V gives CDR1 SGHAT, CDR2 FQNNGV. CDR3 sequence: CASSSTYNEQFF. CDR3 sequence (DNA): TGTGCCAGCAGCTCTACCTACAATGAGCAGTTCTTC.

V is TRBV11-3 and J is TRBJ2-3, with D hard to call. The CDR3 sequence is 13 residues long. Trimming left V 3 bases short and J 5 bases short, with 9 bases between. Germline V lookup: CDR1 SGHNT, CDR2 YENEEA. CDR3 loop: CASSFGPEDTQYF. CDR3 DNA sequence: TGTGCCAGCAGCTTTGGGCCCGAAGATACGCAGTATTTT.

The V and J genes are TRBV5-1 and TRBJ2-3, with D hard to call. V lost 3 bases, J lost 4 bases, and 15 bases lay in between. Germline-derived CDR1 and CDR2 are SGHRS and YFSETQ. The CDR3 covers 15 residues. In nucleotides, the CDR3 is TGCGCCAGCAGCTCCCGTGGAAGCGAAGCAGATACGCAGTATTTT. It is translated as CASSSRGSEADTQYF.

The V and J genes are TRBV2 and TRBJ2-4; 8 bases match TRBD1. Germline CDR1 and CDR2: SNHLY and FYNNEI. The CDR3 spans 17 residues. V trimming: 8 bases; J trimming: 0 bases; junction bases outside the gene matches: 12. The CDR3 is CASSPPGGDLAKNIQYF. The DNA for the CDR3 is TGTGCCAGCTCCCCCCCAGGGGGCGATCTAGCCAAAAACATTCAGTACTTC.

The chain employs TRBV2 and TRBJ2-5; D is possibly TRBD2 (5 bases). This CDR3 region has 15 residues. The germline CDR1 and CDR2 sequences are SNHLY and FYNNEI. Between the trimmed V and J ends, which lost 1 base and 2 bases, there was a span of 11 bases. The CDR3 DNA reads as TGTGCCAGCAGTGAAGTATGGACGGGACAAGAGACCCAGTACTTC. Encoded protein: CASSEVWTGQETQYF.

The V and J genes are TRBV5-1 and TRBJ1-4; 8 bases line up with TRBD1. The germline CDR1 and CDR2 sequences are SGHRS and YFSETQ. The V segment lost 4 bases and the J segment 8 bases; nucleotides outside the gene matches: 10. The CDR3 has 15 residues. CDR3 bases: TGCGCCAGCAGCGGCCCGACAGGGGAAGGGGAAAAACTGTTTTTT. This codes for CASSGPTGEGEKLFF.